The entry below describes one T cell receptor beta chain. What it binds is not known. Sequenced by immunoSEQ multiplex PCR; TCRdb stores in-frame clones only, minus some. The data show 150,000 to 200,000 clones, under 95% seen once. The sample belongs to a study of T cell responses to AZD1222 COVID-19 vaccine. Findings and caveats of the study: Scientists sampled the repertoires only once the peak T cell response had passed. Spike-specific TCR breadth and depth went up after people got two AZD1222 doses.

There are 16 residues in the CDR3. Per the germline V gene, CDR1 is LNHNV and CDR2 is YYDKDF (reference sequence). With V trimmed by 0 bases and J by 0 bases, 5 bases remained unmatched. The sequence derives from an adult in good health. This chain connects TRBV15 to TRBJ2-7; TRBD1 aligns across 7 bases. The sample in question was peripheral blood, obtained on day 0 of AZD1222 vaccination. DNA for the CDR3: TGTGCCACCAGCAGAGATGGACAGGCGTACTCCTACGAGCAGTACTTC. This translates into CATSRDGQAYSYEQYF.